Below are 14 T cell receptor beta chains sequenced from a single sample in a study of shared clonotypes between healthy human individuals. Measured with immunoSEQ multiplex PCR; TCRdb has only the in-frame clones, and not every one. The sample comprises 600,000 or so clones, approximately 95% of which are singletons, and approximately 0.12% rests with the top ten. Naive CD8 cells comprised CD45RO-negative, CCR7-positively selected cells, excluding terminally differentiated effector memory CD45RA+ cells. What was sequenced was naive CD8+ T cells sorted from blood. These receptor sequences come from a woman in her 30s in good health.

The chain is built from TRBV6-1 and TRBJ2-1; 12 bases map to TRBD2. Germline V gene lookup returns CDR1 MNHNS and CDR2 SASEGT. Unmatched junction bases numbered 4, after V lost 2 bases and J lost 5 bases. The CDR3 totals 16 residues. CDR3 in DNA: TGTGCCAGCAGTGAATTGGGACTAGCGGGTCACAATGAGCAGTTCTTC. This gives the protein CASSELGLAGHNEQFF.

This rearrangement joins TRBV7-3 to TRBJ2-7; D gene ambiguous. Trimming removed 5 bases from V and 5 bases from J, with 19 bases in between. Germline V lookup: CDR1 SGHTA, CDR2 FQGTGA. This CDR3 contains 15 residues. CDR3 coding DNA: TGTGCCAGCAGCCAGTTTGGTGGTGGGATAGACGAGCAGTACTTC. The encoded protein is CASSQFGGGIDEQYF.

This clone was observed a single time. The CDR3 DNA reads TGTGCCAGTAGTATAGATTGGACGAATTACAATGAGCAGTTCTTC. Amino acids: CASSIDWTNYNEQFF. The rearrangement links TRBV19 to TRBJ2-1; unclear D gene. The CDR3 covers 15 residues. V lost 0 bases to trimming and J lost 4 bases, with 10 bases between them. The germline CDR1 and CDR2 sequences are LNHDA and SQIVND (reference sequence).

This sequence joins TRBV5-1 and TRBJ2-7; the D gene is possibly TRBD2 (5 bases). V dropped 4 bases and J dropped 5 bases, with 19 bases sitting between them. The length of the CDR3 is 15 residues. Germline CDR1 and CDR2: SGHRS and YFSETQ. The CDR3 nucleotides read TGCGCCAGCAGCCTATCCCGGGAAGATGAAGACGAGCAGTACTTC. This gives the protein CASSLSREDEDEQYF.

Comment on this clone: Distinct nucleotide sequences in the sample also encode this CDR3. The chain combines TRBV9 with TRBJ2-5, with D uncertain. Trimming removed 0 bases from V and 2 bases from J, with 2 bases in between. Germline V CDR1 and CDR2: SGDLS, YYNGEE. The CDR3 covers 12 residues. In nucleotides, the CDR3 is TGTGCCAGCAGCGTAGGGCAAGAGACCCAGTACTTC. The encoded protein is CASSVGQETQYF.

This chain uses TRBV7-9 with TRBJ1-1; tentative D call: TRBD1 (5 bases). V shed 5 bases and J shed 6 bases, with 10 bases lying between them. The germline V gene encodes CDR1 SEHNR and CDR2 FQNEAQ (reference sequence). The CDR3 totals 12 residues. The CDR3 loop is CASSPGVAEAFF. The DNA for the CDR3 is TGTGCCAGCAGCCCGGGGGTGGCTGAAGCTTTCTTT.

This clone came up once. Additional DNA sequences in this sample encode the identical CDR3. The rearrangement links TRBV28 to TRBJ2-1, with 8 positions matching TRBD2. The J segment lost 0 bases and the V segment lost 5 bases, leaving 0 bases of the junction unmatched. The CDR3 consists of 14 residues. The germline V gene has CDR1 MDHEN and CDR2 SYDVKM. The CDR3 loop is CASSSGSSYNEQFF. The CDR3, as DNA: TGTGCCAGCAGTAGCGGGAGCTCCTACAATGAGCAGTTCTTC.

The chain uses TRBV5-4 and TRBJ2-3; D tentatively reads TRBD1 or TRBD2 (5 bases each). The CDR3 loop spans 15 amino acids. The ends were cut back, 10 bases at V and 2 bases at J, with 20 bases in the middle. Looked up from germline, CDR1 is SGHNT and CDR2 is YYREEE (reference sequence). CDR3 sequence reads: CAYNPRQGVTDTQYF. DNA of the CDR3: TGTGCCTATAACCCCCGCCAGGGAGTCACAGATACGCAGTATTTT.

The chain carries TRBV6-5 and TRBJ1-2; 7 nucleotides agree with TRBD1. Germline CDR1 reads MNHEY; CDR2 reads SVGAGI. V was pared by 3 bases and J by 1 base, with 5 bases of the junction left unmatched. The CDR3 runs to 15 residues. This chain's CDR3 is CASSYSGQSNYGYTF. Written as DNA, the CDR3 is TGTGCCAGCAGTTATTCGGGACAGAGTAACTATGGCTACACCTTC.

The gene calls are TRBV27 and TRBJ2-3, with D possibly TRBD2 on 6 matching bases. Trimming pared 7 bases from V and 3 bases from J, leaving 14 bases between. Germline loops: CDR1 MNHEY, CDR2 SMNVEV (reference sequence). This CDR3 is built from 14 residues. The CDR3, as DNA: TGTGCCAGCAATAAAGTAGCGGATACAGATACGCAGTATTTT. Translation gives CASNKVADTDTQYF.

The rearrangement uses TRBV6-5 and TRBJ1-1, with D possibly matching TRBD1 (6 bases). Germline assignment: CDR1 MNHEY and CDR2 SVGAGI. The germline V and J ends were trimmed by 7 bases and 5 bases, with 14 bases remaining between them. The CDR3 consists of 13 residues. Written as DNA, the CDR3 is TGTGCCAGCACCGTACCAGGGGCTACTGAAGCTTTCTTT. This codes for CASTVPGATEAFF.

The chain recombines TRBV7-9 with TRBJ2-6, with 9 bases identical to TRBD1. V lost 5 bases and J lost 0; bases outside the gene matches: 8. In germline, CDR1 is SEHNR, CDR2 FQNEAQ (reference sequence). This CDR3 spans 18 amino acids. The CDR3 bases are TGTGCCAGCAGCCCAAGGACAGGGGCCAGCTCTGGGGCCAACGTCCTGACTTTC. It specifies CASSPRTGASSGANVLTF. The full variable domain, rest sourced from reference TRBV7-9 and TRBJ2-6, is DTGVSQNPRHKITKRGQNVTFRCDPISEHNRLYWYRQTLGQGPEFLTYFQNEAQLEKSRLLSDRFSAERPKGSFSTLEIQRTEQGDSAMYLCASSPRTGASSGANVLTFGAGSRLTVL.

This clone was detected only once. V and J are TRBV11-2 and TRBJ2-7; weak D call: TRBD1 (6 bases). Germline V lookup: CDR1 SGHAT, CDR2 FQNNGV. The V end lost 5 bases, the J end lost 3 bases, and 11 bases lay between the germline ends. CDR3 size: 13 residues. CDR3 nucleotide sequence: TGTGCCAGCAGCGGAATAGGGGGCTACGAGCAGTACTTC. Its protein is CASSGIGGYEQYF.

J is TRBJ1-5 and V is TRBV23-1, with TRBD1 as a possible D gene (5 bases). TRBV23-1 is an open reading frame, and its role is uncertain. The CDR3 spans 16 residues. Trimming took 0 bases from V and 0 from J, leaving 9 bases between them. The CDR3 sequence: CASSQSWGGSNQPQHF. The DNA for the CDR3 is TGCGCCAGCAGTCAATCCTGGGGGGGTAGCAATCAGCCCCAGCATTTT.